These 9 T cell receptor beta chains originate from one sample sequenced in a study of technical replicates of blood from several donors. Assay: immunoSEQ multiplex PCR; the TCRdb copy retains only in-frame clones and omits some. The table shows just under 100,000 clones, with 95% occurring only once. The sample taken for sequencing was T cells isolated from PBMCs. These receptors were obtained from a human donor in good health.

V usage is TRBV7-9 and J usage is TRBJ2-3, with D maybe TRBD1 (6 bases). Germline lookup yields CDR1 SEHNR and CDR2 FQNEAQ (reference sequence). This CDR3 comprises 14 residues. Trimming left V 3 bases short and J 5 bases short, with 12 bases between. The DNA of the CDR3 is TGTGCCAGCAGCTTCCAGGGGAAGCAAGATACGCAGTATTTT. Protein: CASSFQGKQDTQYF.

This chain joins TRBV7-5 and TRBJ2-1; TRBD1, the D gene given by the table, was not confirmed from the DNA. TRBV7-5 is reported as a pseudogene. The CDR3 has 16 amino acids. This CDR3 is CVRSLGIVQPGREQFF. CDR3 coding DNA: TGTGTCAGAAGCTTAGGGATTGTACAGCCCGGTAGGGAGCAGTTCTTC.

For this clone: The sample carries other DNA sequences with the same CDR3. This chain uses TRBV15 with TRBJ1-3; D is uncertain. In germline, CDR1 is LNHNV, CDR2 YYDKDF (reference sequence). CDR3 length equals 17 residues. The V end lost 2 bases, the J end lost 0 bases, and 14 bases lay between the germline ends. CDR3 loop: CATSRLASVISGNTIYF. The CDR3 DNA reads TGTGCCACCAGCAGACTTGCCTCAGTTATCTCTGGAAACACCATATATTTT.

V is TRBV6-5 and J is TRBJ2-7, with a tentative D call TRBD2 (5 bases). The length of the CDR3 is 16 residues. The germline V gene has CDR1 MNHEY and CDR2 SVGAGI. V was pared by 1 base and J by 2 bases, with 15 bases between. CDR3 DNA: TGTGCCAGCAGTTACTTCCCCCCGCAGGAGGCCTACGAGCAGTACTTC. As protein: CASSYFPPQEAYEQYF.

The chain employs TRBV28 and TRBJ2-6; 8 bases map to TRBD2. CDR3 length: 18 residues. Germline values: CDR1 MDHEN, CDR2 SYDVKM. V dropped 6 bases and J dropped 0; count of bases not matched to a gene: 10. CDR3: CASRETSGGSSGANVLTF. The DNA of the CDR3 is TGTGCCAGCAGGGAAACTAGCGGAGGGAGCTCTGGGGCCAACGTCCTGACTTTC.

This chain joins TRBV7-9 and TRBJ1-1, with unresolved D. Germline CDR1 and CDR2: SEHNR and FQNEAQ (reference sequence). V dropped 4 bases and J dropped 0 bases, with 6 bases sitting between them. The CDR3 length is 13 residues. CDR3 DNA: TGTGCCAGCAGCTCTGACATGAACACTGAAGCTTTCTTT. Its translation is CASSSDMNTEAFF.

The V call is TRBV7-2, the J call TRBJ1-2; D is unclear. This CDR3 has 14 amino acids. Germline CDR1 reads SGHTA; CDR2 reads FQGNSA. Trimming took off 2 bases at V and 4 bases at J, with 11 bases between the two ends. This CDR3 is CASSLNSPGYGYTF. CDR3 coding DNA: TGTGCCAGCAGCTTAAACAGCCCTGGCTATGGCTACACCTTC.

This clone was seen once. V and J are TRBV5-4 and TRBJ1-1; D is possibly TRBD1 (5 bases). This CDR3 contains 15 residues. Trimming took off 4 bases at V and 0 bases at J, with 13 bases between the two ends. CDR1 is SGHNT and CDR2 is YYREEE in the germline V gene (reference sequence). The CDR3 nucleotides read TGTGCCAGCAGCCTGGGGACTAATATGAACACTGAAGCTTTCTTT. Translated, it gives CASSLGTNMNTEAFF.

The gene calls are TRBV10-3 and TRBJ1-2; TRBD1 matches at 8 bases. This CDR3 is built from 17 residues. Germline loops: CDR1 ENHRY, CDR2 SYGVKD. After removal of 5 bases from V and 1 base from J, the junction contained 12 bases not matched to a gene. The CDR3 spells CAISSSEDRDLNYGYTF. Here the CDR3 DNA reads TGTGCCATCAGTTCCAGTGAGGACAGGGACCTTAACTATGGCTACACCTTC.